These 11 T cell receptor beta chains share one sample of origin, sequenced in a study of cytomegalovirus exposure and HLA in healthy donors. Use of 60 Vbeta and 13 Jbeta primers characterized the PCR. Method: immunoSEQ multiplex PCR; TCRdb's copy keeps in-frame clones and lacks some. The data show 150,000 or so clones, less than 85% seen once. The sample consisted of PBMCs. The origin of the receptors is a man between 18 and 35 years old in good health and CMV-seropositive.

The rearrangement joins TRBV29-1 to TRBJ2-5; TRBD2 matches at 7 bases. Germline V gene lookup returns CDR1 SQVTM and CDR2 ANQGSEA. Unmatched junction bases numbered 1, after V lost 4 bases and J lost 2 bases. The CDR3 extends over 12 amino acids. The CDR3 is CSVVGGQETQYF. For the CDR3, the DNA is TGCAGCGTTGTGGGGGGGCAAGAGACCCAGTACTTC.

The V gene is TRBV2, the J gene TRBJ2-1; possible D gene TRBD2, 5 bases. Germline CDR1 is SNHLY and CDR2 is FYNNEI. The V end lost 4 bases, the J end lost 0 bases, and 13 bases lay between the germline ends. This CDR3 contains 16 residues. The CDR3, as DNA: TGTGCCAGCAGTGGGAGGTCCGCGGGCTCCTACAATGAGCAGTTCTTC. Translating it yields CASSGRSAGSYNEQFF.

The chain links TRBV27 to TRBJ2-5; 13 positions match TRBD2. CDR3 length: 17 residues. CDR1 is MNHEY, CDR2 SMNVEV, per germline (reference sequence). After removal of 5 bases from V and 5 bases from J, the junction contained 11 bases not matched to a gene. CDR3 DNA: TGTGCCAGCAGTCCCACTAGCGGGGGGGTGCTTGTGGAGACCCAGTACTTC. Translating gives CASSPTSGGVLVETQYF.

V usage is TRBV11-2 and J usage is TRBJ2-3; D may be TRBD1 (6 bases). Trimming stripped 3 bases from V and 10 bases from J, with 17 bases between. Per germline, CDR1 SGHAT and CDR2 FQNNGV. This CDR3 region has 14 residues. The DNA for the CDR3 is TGTGCCAGCAGCTTGGACAGAGTCGCAATTGCGCAGTATTTT. This translates into CASSLDRVAIAQYF.

This clone was observed a handful of times. This chain connects TRBV4-1 to TRBJ2-2; a weak D match, TRBD1 (6 bases). The CDR3 contains 16 residues. V lost 8 bases and J 0 bases, leaving 16 bases between the germline ends. In germline, CDR1 is MGHRA, CDR2 YSYEKL. The CDR3 DNA reads as TGCGCCAGCCGAAAGGCAGGGGAGCCGAACACCGGGGAGCTGTTTTTT. Its protein product is CASRKAGEPNTGELFF.

V gene TRBV5-6 combines with J gene TRBJ2-1; 10 bases map to TRBD1. Looked up from germline, CDR1 is SGHDT and CDR2 is YYEEEE. Trimming at V came to 4 bases and at J to 5 bases, leaving 9 bases not matched to a gene. The CDR3 covers 16 residues. The CDR3 region has the DNA TGTGCCAGCAGCATGACCGGGACAGGGGCCCACAATGAGCAGTTCTTC. This codes for CASSMTGTGAHNEQFF. Full variable domain (missing parts from reference TRBV5-6 and TRBJ2-1): DAGVTQSPTHLIKTRGQQVTLRCSPKSGHDTVSWYQQALGQGPQFIFQYYEEEERQRGNFPDRFSGHQFPNYSSELNVNALLLGDSALYLCASSMTGTGAHNEQFFGPGTRLTVL.

This clone was detected a few times. V gene TRBV30 combines with J gene TRBJ1-2; D unresolved. Trimming left V 1 base short and J 8 bases short, with 14 bases between. This CDR3 contains 13 residues. The V gene's germline CDR1 is GTSNPN and CDR2 SVGIG (reference sequence). CDR3 amino acids: CAWSGQIIIGYTF. Here the CDR3 DNA reads TGTGCCTGGAGTGGTCAGATAATCATCGGCTACACCTTC.

CDR3 DNA: TGTGCCAGCAGCTTACAGGACTACGAGCAGTACTTC. This sequence encodes CASSLQDYEQYF. The V call is TRBV5-4, the J call TRBJ2-7, with D tentatively TRBD1 (5 bases). With 2 bases removed from V and 3 bases from J, the gap between germline ends came to 6 bases. Germline V gene sequence: CDR1 SGHNT, CDR2 YYREEE (reference sequence). The CDR3 is 12 amino acids.

This chain uses TRBV28 with TRBJ2-1; 8 bases line up with TRBD2. Trimming took 4 bases from V and 3 from J; bases not matched to a gene: 11. Per germline, CDR1 MDHEN and CDR2 SYDVKM. This CDR3 has 17 amino acids. The CDR3 spells CASSSSRLAPIYNEQFF. CDR3 nucleotides: TGTGCCAGCAGTTCGAGCCGACTAGCGCCCATCTACAATGAGCAGTTCTTC.

V is TRBV10-1 and J is TRBJ1-5, with 8 bases identical to TRBD1. This CDR3 is 13 amino acids long. Losses at the gene ends were 4 bases for V and 7 bases for J; bases not matched to a gene: 3. Germline V gives CDR1 WNHNN, CDR2 SYGVQD (reference sequence). Written as DNA, the CDR3 is TGCGCCAGCAGTGGGACAGGGAACCAGCCCCAGCATTTT. Translation: CASSGTGNQPQHF.

The chain combines TRBV29-1 with TRBJ1-2; D is perhaps TRBD1 (5 bases). V was cut by 6 bases and J by 10 bases, with 18 bases left in between. The CDR3 runs 12 residues. Germline V lookup: CDR1 SQVTM, CDR2 ANQGSEA. The CDR3 DNA reads as TGCAGCGTGGACACCGGACTACGCCCCTACACCTTC. The encoded protein is CSVDTGLRPYTF. The variable domain in full, completed from reference TRBV29-1 and TRBJ1-2, reads SAVISQKPSRDICQRGTSLTIQCQVDSQVTMMFWYRQQPGQSLTLIATANQGSEATYESGFVIDKFPISRPNLTFSTLTVSNMSPEDSSIYLCSVDTGLRPYTFGSGTRLTVV.